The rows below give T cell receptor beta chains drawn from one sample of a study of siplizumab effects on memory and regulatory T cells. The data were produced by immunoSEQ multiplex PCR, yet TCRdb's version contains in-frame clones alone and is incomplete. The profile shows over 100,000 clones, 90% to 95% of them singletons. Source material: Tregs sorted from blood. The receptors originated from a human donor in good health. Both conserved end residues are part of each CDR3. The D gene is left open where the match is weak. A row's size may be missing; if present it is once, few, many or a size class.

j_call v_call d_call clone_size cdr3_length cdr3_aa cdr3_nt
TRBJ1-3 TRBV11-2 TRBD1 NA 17 CASSLPPDRGLGNTIYF TGTGCCAGCAGCTTACCCCCTGACAGGGGGCTTGGAAACACCATATATTTT
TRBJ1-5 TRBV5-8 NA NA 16 CASSLYLINSNQPQHF TGTGCCAGCAGCTTGTATCTTATTAATAGCAATCAGCCCCAGCATTTT
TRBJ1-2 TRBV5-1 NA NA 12 CASSLEMGGYTF TGCGCCAGCAGCTTGGAAATGGGGGGCTACACCTTC
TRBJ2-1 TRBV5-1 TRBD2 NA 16 CASSTRTSGNYNEQFF TGCGCCAGCAGCACCCGGACTAGCGGGAACTACAATGAGCAGTTCTTC
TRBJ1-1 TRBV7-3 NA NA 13 CATQTGSGTEAFF TGTGCCACCCAAACAGGGTCGGGTACTGAAGCTTTCTTT
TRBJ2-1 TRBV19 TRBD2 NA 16 CASRTSGRVEHNEQFF TGTGCCAGTAGGACTAGCGGGAGGGTCGAGCACAATGAGCAGTTCTTC
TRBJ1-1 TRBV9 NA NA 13 CASSALRRTEAFF TGTGCCAGCAGCGCCCTACGACGGACTGAAGCTTTCTTT
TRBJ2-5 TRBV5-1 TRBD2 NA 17 CASSLAGTSGSSETQYF TGCGCCAGCAGCTTAGCCGGGACTAGCGGGAGTTCAGAGACCCAGTACTTC
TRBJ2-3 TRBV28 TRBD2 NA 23 CASSLGRGRAPKSNLQLLDTQYF TGTGCCAGCAGTTTAGGACGGGGGAGGGCCCCCAAATCGAACCTCCAACTCCTTGATACGCAGTATTTT
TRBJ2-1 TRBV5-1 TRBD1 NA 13 CASSLLQGDGQFF TGCGCCAGCAGCTTGCTACAGGGGGACGGGCAGTTCTTC
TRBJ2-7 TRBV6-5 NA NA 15 CASSYSITEAYEQYF TGTGCCAGCAGTTACTCGATTACGGAAGCCTACGAGCAGTACTTC
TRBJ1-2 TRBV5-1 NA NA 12 CASSLDRDGYTF TGCGCCAGCAGCTTGGACAGGGACGGCTACACCTTC
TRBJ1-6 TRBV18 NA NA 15 CASSPNGQPNSPLHF TGTGCCAGCTCACCAAACGGACAGCCTAATTCACCCCTCCACTTT
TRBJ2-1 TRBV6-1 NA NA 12 CASSEPINEQFF TGTGCCAGCAGTGAGCCTATCAATGAGCAGTTCTTC
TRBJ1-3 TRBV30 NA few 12 CAWSVSGDTIYF TGTGCCTGGAGTGTATCGGGGGACACCATATATTTT
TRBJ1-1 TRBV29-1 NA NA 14 CSVVVRGTTTEAFF TGCAGCGTTGTTGTCAGGGGCACGACTACTGAAGCTTTCTTT
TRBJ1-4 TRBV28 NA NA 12 CASSIGDEKLFF TGTGCCAGCAGTATCGGTGATGAAAAACTGTTTTTT
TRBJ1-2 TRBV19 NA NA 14 CASSTPEGNYGYTF TGTGCCAGTAGTACCCCTGAGGGGAACTATGGCTACACCTTC
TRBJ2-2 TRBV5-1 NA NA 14 CASSPDSYTGELFF TGCGCCAGCAGCCCGGACAGTTACACCGGGGAGCTGTTTTTT
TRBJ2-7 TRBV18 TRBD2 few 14 CASSPTSGSDEQYF TGTGCCAGCTCACCAACTAGCGGGAGCGACGAGCAGTACTTC
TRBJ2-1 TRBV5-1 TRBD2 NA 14 CASSLRGRDNEQFF TGCGCCAGCAGCTTGCGCGGGAGGGACAATGAGCAGTTCTTC
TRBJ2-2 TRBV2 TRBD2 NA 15 CATRERLAMTGELFF TGTGCCACCCGAGAGCGACTAGCGATGACCGGTGAGCTGTTTTTT
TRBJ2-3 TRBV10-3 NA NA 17 CAISASLQGTLLDTQYF TGTGCCATCAGCGCTTCCCTCCAGGGTACCCTGCTGGATACGCAGTATTTT
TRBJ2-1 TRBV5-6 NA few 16 CASSLWFSSSYNEQFF TGTGCCAGCAGCTTGTGGTTCTCCAGCTCCTACAATGAGCAGTTCTTC
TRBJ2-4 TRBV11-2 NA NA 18 CASSLRRNGGRAKNIQYF TGTGCCAGCAGCTTAAGGCGGAATGGGGGAAGGGCCAAAAACATTCAGTACTTC
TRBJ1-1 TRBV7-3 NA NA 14 CASSLISITPEAFF TGTGCCAGCAGCTTAATTTCAATCACCCCCGAAGCTTTCTTT
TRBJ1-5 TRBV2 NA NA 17 CASMMEGGFRGNQPQHF TGTGCCAGCATGATGGAGGGGGGGTTTAGGGGCAATCAGCCCCAGCATTTT
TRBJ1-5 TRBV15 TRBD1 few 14 CATSKTGDNQPQHF TGTGCCACCAGCAAAACAGGGGACAATCAGCCCCAGCATTTT
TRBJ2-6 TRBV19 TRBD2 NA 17 CASTERGVPSGANVLTF TGTGCCAGTACCGAGCGGGGGGTCCCCTCTGGGGCCAACGTCCTGACTTTC
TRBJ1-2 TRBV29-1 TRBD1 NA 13 CSVGKTGWDGYTF TGCAGCGTTGGCAAGACAGGGTGGGATGGCTACACCTTC
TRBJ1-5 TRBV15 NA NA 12 CATSRDYQPQHF TGTGCCACCAGCAGAGACTATCAGCCCCAGCATTTT
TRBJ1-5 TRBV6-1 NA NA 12 CASSGSWQPQHF TGTGCCAGCAGTGGATCGTGGCAGCCCCAGCATTTT
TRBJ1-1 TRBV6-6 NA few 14 CASSYRTDLTEAFF TGTGCCAGCAGTTACCGCACCGACCTCACTGAAGCTTTCTTT
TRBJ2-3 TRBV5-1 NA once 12 CASSLDSGTQYF TGCGCCAGCAGCCTAGACTCCGGTACGCAGTATTTT
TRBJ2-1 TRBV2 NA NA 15 CASSLSGPSYNEQFF TGTGCCAGCAGTCTTAGCGGTCCGTCCTACAATGAGCAGTTCTTC
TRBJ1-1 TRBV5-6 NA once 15 CASSYSDRMNTEAFF TGTGCCAGCAGCTACTCAGACAGAATGAACACTGAAGCTTTCTTT
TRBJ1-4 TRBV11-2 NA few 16 CASSSSGWATNEKLFF TGTGCCAGCAGCTCTTCGGGGTGGGCGACTAATGAAAAACTGTTTTTT
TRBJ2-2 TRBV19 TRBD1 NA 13 CASGTGYTGELFF TGTGCCAGCGGGACAGGGTACACCGGGGAGCTGTTTTTT
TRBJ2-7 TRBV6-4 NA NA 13 CASSDQGGTEQYF TGTGCCAGCAGTGACCAGGGAGGTACCGAGCAGTACTTC
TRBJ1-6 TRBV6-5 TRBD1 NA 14 CARRTGYYNSPLHF TGTGCCAGACGGACAGGGTACTATAATTCACCCCTCCACTTT
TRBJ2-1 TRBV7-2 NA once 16 CASSTPRTIPYNEQFF TGTGCCAGCAGCACCCCCCGGACCATCCCCTACAATGAGCAGTTCTTC
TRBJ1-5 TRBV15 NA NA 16 CATSQAGGVRNQPQHF TGTGCCACCAGCCAAGCAGGAGGGGTGCGCAATCAGCCCCAGCATTTT
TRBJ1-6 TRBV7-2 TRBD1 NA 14 CASSLGDRLSPLHF TGTGCCAGCAGCTTAGGGGACAGGCTTTCACCCCTCCACTTT
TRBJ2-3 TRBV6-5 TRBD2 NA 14 CASSHRLATDTQYF TGTGCCAGCAGCCATAGACTAGCTACAGATACGCAGTATTTT
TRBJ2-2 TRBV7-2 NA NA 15 CASSLAGRGTGELFF TGTGCCAGCAGCTTAGCGGGCCGCGGCACCGGGGAGCTGTTTTTT
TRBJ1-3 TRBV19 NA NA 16 CASSRPGLDSGNTIYF TGTGCCAGTAGTAGGCCTGGTCTTGATTCTGGAAACACCATATATTTT
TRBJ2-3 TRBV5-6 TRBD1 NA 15 CASSLLGQLTDTQYF TGTGCCAGCAGCTTGTTGGGACAGCTCACAGATACGCAGTATTTT
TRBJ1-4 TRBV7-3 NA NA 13 CASSSDRLGKLFF TGTGCCAGCAGCTCAGACAGGCTGGGAAAACTGTTTTTT
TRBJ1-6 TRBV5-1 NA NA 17 CASSLELSPGYNSPLHF TGCGCCAGCAGCTTGGAGTTGTCGCCGGGCTATAATTCACCCCTCCACTTT
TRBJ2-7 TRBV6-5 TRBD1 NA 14 CASSPRTGSYEQYF TGTGCCAGCAGTCCTCGGACAGGTTCCTACGAGCAGTACTTC
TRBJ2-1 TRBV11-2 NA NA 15 CASSVDQSSYNEQFF TGTGCCAGCAGCGTAGACCAGAGCTCCTACAATGAGCAGTTCTTC
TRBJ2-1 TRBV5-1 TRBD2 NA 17 CASSLDTAGGHSNEQFF TGCGCCAGCAGCTTGGATACAGCGGGGGGGCATAGCAATGAGCAGTTCTTC
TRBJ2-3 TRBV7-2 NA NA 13 CASSLDGTDTQYF TGTGCCAGCAGCTTAGACGGCACAGATACGCAGTATTTT
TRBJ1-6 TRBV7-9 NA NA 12 CASSSDTGSLHF TGTGCCAGCAGTTCGGACACGGGGTCCCTCCACTTT
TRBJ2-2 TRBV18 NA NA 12 CASSRGTGELFF TGTGCCAGCTCACGGGGGACCGGGGAGCTGTTTTTT
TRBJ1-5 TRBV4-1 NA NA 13 CASSQDIRQPQHF TGCGCCAGCAGCCAAGATATCCGCCAGCCCCAGCATTTT
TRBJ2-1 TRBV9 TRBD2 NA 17 CASSVATAGGIYNEQFF TGTGCCAGCAGCGTAGCTACTGCGGGGGGCATCTACAATGAGCAGTTCTTC